This TCR beta chain was profiled in a study of blood T cell repertoires in COVID-19. Background on the study: Whether acute or convalescent, the COVID-19 samples came from the United States, Italy and Spain. Nucleic acid was either cDNA or gDNA, and it came from T cells, B-cell-depleted T cells, or PBMCs.

A few counts support this clone. Study processing details: Reference gene primer amplification gave estimated nucleated cell counts. The table came from immunoSEQ multiplex PCR; TCRdb's copy has only in-frame clones and leaves some out. V and J calls and clone size follow that table, whereas D and trimming were derived from the DNA. This table holds more than 65,000 clones, over 65% found once. The germline V and J ends were trimmed by 3 bases and 8 bases, with 9 bases remaining between them. The germline V gene encodes CDR1 SGDLS and CDR2 YYNGEE. This CDR3 region has 13 residues. The chain uses TRBV9 and TRBJ1-6; D possibly corresponds to TRBD1 (5 bases). Source material: peripheral blood. This sequence was found in a human donor in a cohort sampled during active COVID-19. The CDR3: CASSGGQDSPLHF. As DNA, the CDR3 is TGTGCCAGCAGCGGAGGACAAGATTCACCCCTCCACTTT.